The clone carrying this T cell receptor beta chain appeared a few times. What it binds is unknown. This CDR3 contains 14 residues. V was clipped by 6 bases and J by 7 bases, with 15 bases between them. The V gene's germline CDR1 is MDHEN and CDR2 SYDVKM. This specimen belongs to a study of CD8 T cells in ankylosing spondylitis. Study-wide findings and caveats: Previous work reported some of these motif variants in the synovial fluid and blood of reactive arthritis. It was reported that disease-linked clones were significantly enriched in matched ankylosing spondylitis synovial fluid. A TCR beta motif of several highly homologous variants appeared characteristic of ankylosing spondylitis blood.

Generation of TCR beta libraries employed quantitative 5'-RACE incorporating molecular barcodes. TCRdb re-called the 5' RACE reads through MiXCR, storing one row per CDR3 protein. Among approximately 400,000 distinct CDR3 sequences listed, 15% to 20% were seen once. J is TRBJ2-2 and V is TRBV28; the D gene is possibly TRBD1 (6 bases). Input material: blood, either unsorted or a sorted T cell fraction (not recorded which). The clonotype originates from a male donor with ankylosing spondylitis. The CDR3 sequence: CASSLAGAGGELFF. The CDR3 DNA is TGTGCCAGCAGCCTAGCAGGGGCGGGCGGGGAGCTGTTTTTT.